Shown below are 14 T cell receptor beta chains from a single sample sequenced in a study of blood T cell repertoires in COVID-19. Clones were read by immunoSEQ multiplex PCR, and TCRdb kept only the in-frame ones, dropping some. The sample shows tens of thousands of clones, approximately 80% of them seen only once. Sequencing was done on a sample of peripheral blood. The receptors were sampled from a man aged 70-80 years with COVID-19, enrolled during active disease.

The chain couples TRBV5-6 to TRBJ2-2, with D maybe TRBD1 (6 bases). The CDR3 contains 14 residues. The V gene's germline CDR1 is SGHDT and CDR2 YYEEEE. The V end was cut by 3 bases, the J end by 6 bases, with 12 bases between. This CDR3 reads CASSSSQGPGELFF. DNA for the CDR3: TGTGCCAGCAGCTCGTCGCAGGGGCCCGGGGAGCTGTTTTTT.

This clone is a singleton in its sample. The CDR3 here is CSGRRGEKLFF. The CDR3 DNA reads as TGCAGCGGGCGACGGGGTGAAAAACTGTTTTTT. The chain joins TRBV29-1 to TRBJ1-4; D unresolved. From germline, CDR1 is SQVTM and CDR2 ANQGSEA. The CDR3 has 11 residues. The ends were cut back, 7 bases at V and 7 bases at J, with 10 bases in the middle.

This chain connects TRBV7-3 to TRBJ2-2; D is uncertain. Trimming removed 0 bases from V and 6 bases from J, with 17 bases in between. The CDR3 has 17 residues. Germline V CDR1 and CDR2: SGHTA, FQGTGA. The CDR3 loop is CASSLTPRALVAGELFF. The CDR3 nucleotides are TGTGCCAGCAGCTTAACGCCGCGAGCCCTAGTTGCCGGGGAGCTGTTTTTT.

The rearrangement links TRBV28 to TRBJ2-7; D gene uncertain. Trimming took 4 bases from V and 4 from J, leaving 11 bases between them. CDR1 and CDR2 from the germline V gene are MDHEN and SYDVKM. The CDR3 is made up of 13 amino acids. Here the CDR3 reads CASSSPPKYEQYF. In DNA, the CDR3 is TGTGCCAGCAGTTCTCCCCCTAAGTACGAGCAGTACTTC.

The rearrangement uses TRBV7-2 and TRBJ1-5; unclear D gene. This CDR3 contains 13 residues. CDR1 and CDR2 (germline): SGHTA, FQGNSA. Trimming stripped 5 bases from V and 5 bases from J, with 10 bases between. The CDR3 spells CASSGVKDQPQHF. As DNA, the CDR3 is TGTGCCAGCAGCGGAGTGAAGGATCAGCCCCAGCATTTT.

This rearrangement joins TRBV19 to TRBJ2-7; 13 positions match TRBD2. The CDR3 covers 16 residues. Losses at the gene ends were 6 bases for V and 1 base for J; bases not matched to a gene: 6. Germline V CDR1 and CDR2: LNHDA, SQIVND (reference sequence). The CDR3 loop reads CASSPGLAGASYEQYF. The CDR3 nucleotides are TGTGCCAGTAGCCCTGGACTAGCGGGGGCATCCTACGAGCAGTACTTC.

Comment on this clone: The junction departs from germline at one end; a sequencing error may be responsible. In DNA form, the CDR3 reads TGTGCCACCAGTTTCTCCCAGGGGGCGCAACCCATTGGATTT. Protein product: CATSFSQGAQPIGF. The genes are TRBV15 and TRBJ1-3, with 8 bases fitting TRBD1. CDR1 is LNHNV, CDR2 YYDKDF, per germline (reference sequence). The length of the CDR3 is 14 residues.

This clone came up a few times. The chain has TRBV6-1 and TRBJ1-4, with 12 bases matching TRBD1. V shed 8 bases and J 13 bases; nucleotides not matched to a gene: 8. The CDR3 length is 13 residues. Germline assignment: CDR1 MNHNS and CDR2 SASEGT. The CDR3 sequence is CASVRDRGHGLFF. In DNA, the CDR3 is TGTGCCAGCGTTCGGGACAGGGGGCACGGACTGTTTTTT.

V gene TRBV19 combines with J gene TRBJ1-2; unclear D gene. Trimming took off 5 bases at V and 0 bases at J, with 7 bases between the two ends. Germline CDR1 LNHDA, CDR2 SQIVND (reference sequence). This CDR3 is built from 13 residues. CDR3 bases: TGTGCCAGTAGTCAGGCAACTAACTATGGCTACACCTTC. Translated, it gives CASSQATNYGYTF. Based on the CDR3 plus reference TRBV19 and TRBJ1-2, the full variable domain is DGGITQSPKYLFRKEGQNVTLSCEQNLNHDAMYWYRQDPGQGLRLIYYSQIVNDFQKGDIAEGYSVSREKKESFPLTVTSAQKNPTAFYLCASSQATNYGYTFGSGTRLTVV.

Concerning this clone: Within the sample, other DNA sequences also encode this same CDR3. This rearrangement joins TRBV30 to TRBJ1-5; D might be TRBD1 (5 bases). The germline V gene has CDR1 GTSNPN and CDR2 SVGIG (reference sequence). The V end was cut by 3 bases, the J end by 4 bases, with 10 bases between. CDR3 size: 13 residues. The CDR3 bases are TGTGCCTGGAGCTCTAGGGGTAATCAGCCCCAGCATTTT. Amino acid sequence: CAWSSRGNQPQHF.

This chain uses TRBV11-1 with TRBJ2-7; possibly TRBD1 for D (7 bases). Trimming took 5 bases from V and 6 from J, leaving 17 bases between them. Germline V gives CDR1 SGHAT, CDR2 FQDESV (reference sequence). CDR3 length: 14 residues. The CDR3 DNA follows: TGTGCCAGCAGCCCTAACCAGGGGGGCACCGAGCAGTACTTC. This sequence encodes CASSPNQGGTEQYF.

This clone was recorded once. The genes are TRBV28 and TRBJ1-2, with a possible D match to TRBD1 (6 bases). Trimming removed 3 bases from V and 1 base from J, with 12 bases in between. Germline V gene data show CDR1 as MDHEN and CDR2 as SYDVKM. The CDR3 is 15 amino acids. CDR3 sequence reads: CASSFSGHLNYGYTF. CDR3 sequence (DNA): TGTGCCAGCAGTTTTTCGGGACACCTTAACTATGGCTACACCTTC.

The chain combines TRBV19 with TRBJ1-5; the match to TRBD1 covers 8 bases. This CDR3 has 15 residues. Germline CDR1 and CDR2: LNHDA and SQIVND (reference sequence). The J segment lost 4 bases and the V segment lost 7 bases, leaving 9 bases of the junction unmatched. In DNA, the CDR3 is TGTGCCAGTACCCCGAGGTGGACAGGGAATCAGCCCCAGCATTTT. Its translation is CASTPRWTGNQPQHF. The full variable domain, its missing parts supplied by reference TRBV19 and TRBJ1-5, is DGGITQSPKYLFRKEGQNVTLSCEQNLNHDAMYWYRQDPGQGLRLIYYSQIVNDFQKGDIAEGYSVSREKKESFPLTVTSAQKNPTAFYLCASTPRWTGNQPQHFGDGTRLSIL.

This chain connects TRBV29-1 to TRBJ2-3, with D possibly TRBD2 on 6 matching bases. Germline CDR1 and CDR2: SQVTM and ANQGSEA. V lost 3 bases to trimming and J lost 2 bases, with 15 bases between them. This CDR3 comprises 15 residues. DNA of the CDR3: TGCAGCGTTGAGTCCCGGGAGACCCCCACAGATACGCAGTATTTT. Its translation: CSVESRETPTDTQYF.